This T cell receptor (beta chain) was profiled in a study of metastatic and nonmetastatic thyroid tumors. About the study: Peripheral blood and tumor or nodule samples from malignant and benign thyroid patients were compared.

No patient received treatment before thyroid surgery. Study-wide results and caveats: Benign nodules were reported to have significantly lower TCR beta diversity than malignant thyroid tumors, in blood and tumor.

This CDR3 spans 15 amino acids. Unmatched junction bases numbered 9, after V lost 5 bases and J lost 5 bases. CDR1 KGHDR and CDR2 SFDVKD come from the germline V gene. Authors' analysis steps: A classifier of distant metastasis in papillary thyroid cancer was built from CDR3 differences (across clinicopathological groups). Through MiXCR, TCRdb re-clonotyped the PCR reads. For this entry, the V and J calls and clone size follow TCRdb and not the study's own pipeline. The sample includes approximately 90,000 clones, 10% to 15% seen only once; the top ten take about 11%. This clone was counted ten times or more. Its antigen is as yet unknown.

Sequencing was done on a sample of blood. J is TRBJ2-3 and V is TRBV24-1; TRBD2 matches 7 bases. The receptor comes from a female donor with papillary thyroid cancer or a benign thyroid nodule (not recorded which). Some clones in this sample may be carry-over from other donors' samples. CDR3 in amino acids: CATSGAGIFIDTQYF. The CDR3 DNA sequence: TGTGCCACCAGTGGAGCGGGAATATTTATAGATACGCAGTATTTT.